The rows below give T cell receptor beta chains drawn from one sample of a study of blood T cells in healthy people across ages. TCRdb itself ran the 5' RACE reads through MiXCR, one entry per CDR3 protein. This sample has 700,000 or so distinct CDR3 sequences, with roughly two fifths found just once. The sequencing input was blood. These receptors were collected from a man older than 75 in good health. CDR3s include the opening cysteine and the closing phenylalanine or tryptophan.

>TRBV5-1|TRBJ2-7
CASSATSGSSEQYF
>TRBV4-3|TRBJ1-1
CASSQEMVGTEAFF
>TRBV7-3|TRBJ2-3
CASSYQRTDTQYF
>TRBV14|TRBJ2-1
CAGSRGLAGRYEQFF
>TRBV7-6|TRBJ2-3
CASTTQPDTQYF
>TRBV7-2|TRBJ2-7
CASSFRTGASYEQYF
>TRBV6-5|TRBJ1-6
CASSYQTGSRTPLHF
>TRBV24-1|TRBJ2-3
CATSSGGGADTQYF
>TRBV3-1|TRBJ2-7
CASSQNLAYEQYF
>TRBV12-3/TRBV12-4|TRBJ2-4
CASSFSQAKNIQYF
>TRBV7-2|TRBJ2-3
CASSLRRRLAGRTDTQYF
>TRBV4-3|TRBJ1-2
CASSQGQGLSNYGYTF
>TRBV6-2/TRBV6-3|TRBJ2-3
CASSLPGPDTQYF
>TRBV29-1|TRBJ2-5
CSVEENAGETQYF
>TRBV3-1|TRBJ2-7
CASSHYRGFEQYF
>TRBV6-2/TRBV6-3|TRBJ2-7
CASSKTALYEQYF
>TRBV7-2|-
CASSFGSNRYEQYF
>TRBV6-5|TRBJ1-2
CASGPQINYGYTF
>TRBV20-1|TRBJ2-1
CSARVSIGGSYNEQFF
>TRBV6-2/TRBV6-3|TRBJ2-1
CASSWTGGAGEQFF
>TRBV27|TRBJ2-7
CASSRQGAGAYEQYF
>TRBV28|TRBJ1-1
CASTTQGHGAEAFF
>TRBV29-1|TRBJ2-1
CSVQSYNEQFF
>TRBV14|TRBJ2-5
CASSRAGAHRVTQYF
>TRBV7-9|TRBJ2-2
CASSLPAGPNTGELFF
>TRBV7-2|TRBJ2-3
CASSPENSGGRADTQYF
>TRBV7-2|TRBJ1-6
CASSRQQGSNSPLHF
>TRBV11-2|TRBJ2-3
CASSAFSLADTQYF
>TRBV12-3/TRBV12-4|TRBJ2-5
CASSLLTGSKELEQYF
>TRBV7-2|TRBJ2-5
CASSLGDRGTPETQYF
>TRBV6-6|-
CASGLTGTNQETQFF
>TRBV5-4|TRBJ2-1
CASSVTGGRSPREQFF
>TRBV20-1|TRBJ1-2
CSTSGFMSGGYTF
>TRBV20-1|TRBJ2-3
CSAALAARDTQYF
>TRBV7-9|TRBJ2-6
CASSPGLYSGANVLTF
>TRBV6-6|TRBJ2-5
CASSLNSGAQETQYF
>TRBV5-1|TRBJ2-5
CASSLESGRSETQYF
>TRBV6-2/TRBV6-3|TRBJ2-7
CASSYRQGTHEQYF
>TRBV18|TRBJ2-1
CASSPPETGGYNEQFF
>TRBV27|TRBJ2-7
CASSLFPGTGYEQYF
>TRBV3-1|TRBJ1-1
CASRRTSSGNTEAFF
>TRBV12-3/TRBV12-4|-
CASSELGRAGGSRYEQYF
>TRBV4-1|TRBJ2-7
CASSQGWGSYNEQYF
>TRBV6-2/TRBV6-3|TRBJ2-3
CASSYRRTSGPRSTDTQYF
>TRBV7-2|TRBJ2-5
CASSFLTSAETQYF
>TRBV7-2|TRBJ2-1
CASSLDREKQFF
>TRBV20-1|TRBJ2-6
CSARDSGTGFGANVLTF
>TRBV6-2/TRBV6-3|TRBJ2-4
CASSRATNIQYF
>TRBV10-3|TRBJ2-7
CAISDTGYEQYF
>TRBV20-1|TRBJ2-3
CSATSGRALETDTQYF
>TRBV7-9|TRBJ2-5
CASSSLVGSRTQYF
>TRBV20-1|TRBJ2-3
CSAPPSFGTQYF
>TRBV20-1|TRBJ2-7
CSARDVQGAYEQYF
>TRBV20-1|TRBJ2-2
CSAQGGGGQTGELFF
>TRBV12-3/TRBV12-4|TRBJ2-2
CASSLRQGADTGELFF
>TRBV18|TRBJ1-4
CASSPGQGYEKLFF
>TRBV6-1|TRBJ2-4
CASSEAPLWYF
>TRBV7-9|TRBJ2-7
CASSLGNVAEQYF